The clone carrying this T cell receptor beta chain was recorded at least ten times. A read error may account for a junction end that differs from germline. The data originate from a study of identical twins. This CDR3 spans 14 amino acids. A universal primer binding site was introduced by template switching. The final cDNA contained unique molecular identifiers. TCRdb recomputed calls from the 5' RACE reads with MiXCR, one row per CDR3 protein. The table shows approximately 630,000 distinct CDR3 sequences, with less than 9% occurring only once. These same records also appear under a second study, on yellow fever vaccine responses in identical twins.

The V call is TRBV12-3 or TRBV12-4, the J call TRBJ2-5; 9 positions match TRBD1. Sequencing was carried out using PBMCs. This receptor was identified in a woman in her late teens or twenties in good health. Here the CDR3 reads CASSLGTGPETQYF. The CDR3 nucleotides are TGCGCCAGCAGCTTGGGGACAGGGCCAGAGACCCAGTACTTC.